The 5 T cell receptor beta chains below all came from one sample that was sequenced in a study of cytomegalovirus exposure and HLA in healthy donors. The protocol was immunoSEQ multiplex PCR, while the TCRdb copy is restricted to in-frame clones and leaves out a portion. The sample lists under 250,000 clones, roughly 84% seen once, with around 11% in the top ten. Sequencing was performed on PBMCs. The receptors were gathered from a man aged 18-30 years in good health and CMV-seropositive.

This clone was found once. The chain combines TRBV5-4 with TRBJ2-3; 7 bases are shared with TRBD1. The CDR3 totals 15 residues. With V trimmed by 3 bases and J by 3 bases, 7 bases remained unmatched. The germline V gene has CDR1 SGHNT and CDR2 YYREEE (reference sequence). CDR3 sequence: CASSSRTTGTDTQYF. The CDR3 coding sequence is TGTGCCAGCAGCTCGCGTACGACAGGGACAGATACGCAGTATTTT.

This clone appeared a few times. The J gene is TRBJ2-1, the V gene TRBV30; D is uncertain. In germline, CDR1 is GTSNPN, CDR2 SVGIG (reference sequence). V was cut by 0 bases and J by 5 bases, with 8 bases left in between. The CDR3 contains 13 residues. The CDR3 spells CAWSVGGNNEQFF. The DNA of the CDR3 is TGTGCCTGGAGTGTAGGTGGGAACAATGAGCAGTTCTTC. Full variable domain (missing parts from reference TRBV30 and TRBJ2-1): SQTIHQWPATLVQPVGSPLSLECTVEGTSNPNLYWYRQAAGRGLQLLFYSVGIGQISSEVPQNLSASRPQDRQFILSSKKLLLSDSGFYLCAWSVGGNNEQFFGPGTRLTVL.

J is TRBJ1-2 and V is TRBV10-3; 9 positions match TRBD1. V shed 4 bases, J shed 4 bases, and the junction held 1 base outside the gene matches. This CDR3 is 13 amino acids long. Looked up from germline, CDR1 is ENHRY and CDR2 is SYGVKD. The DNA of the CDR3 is TGTGCCATCAGTGTACAGGGGGCCTATGGCTACACCTTC. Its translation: CAISVQGAYGYTF.

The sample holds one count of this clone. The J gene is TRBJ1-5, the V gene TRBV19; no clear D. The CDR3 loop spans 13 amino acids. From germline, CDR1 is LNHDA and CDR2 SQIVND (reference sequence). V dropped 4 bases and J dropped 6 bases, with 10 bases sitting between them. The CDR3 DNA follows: TGTGCCAGTAGTACCCGACCTTTTCAGCCCCAGCATTTT. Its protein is CASSTRPFQPQHF.

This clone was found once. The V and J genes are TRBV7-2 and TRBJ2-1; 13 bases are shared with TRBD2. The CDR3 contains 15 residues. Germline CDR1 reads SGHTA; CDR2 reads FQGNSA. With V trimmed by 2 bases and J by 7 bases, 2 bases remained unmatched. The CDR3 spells CASSLRLAGGNEQFF. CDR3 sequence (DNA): TGTGCCAGCAGCTTAAGACTAGCGGGAGGTAATGAGCAGTTCTTC.